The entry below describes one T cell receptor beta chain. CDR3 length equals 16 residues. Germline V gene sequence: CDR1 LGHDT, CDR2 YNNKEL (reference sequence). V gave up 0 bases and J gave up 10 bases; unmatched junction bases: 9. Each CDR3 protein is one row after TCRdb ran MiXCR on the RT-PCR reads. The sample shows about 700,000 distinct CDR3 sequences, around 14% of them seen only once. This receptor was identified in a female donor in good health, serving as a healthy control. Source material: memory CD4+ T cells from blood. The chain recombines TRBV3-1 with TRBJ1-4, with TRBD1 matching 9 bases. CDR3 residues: CASSQDRTGAFGKLFF. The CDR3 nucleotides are TGTGCCAGCAGCCAAGATAGGACAGGGGCCTTCGGAAAACTGTTTTTT. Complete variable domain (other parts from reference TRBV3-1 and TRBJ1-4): DTAVSQTPKYLVTQMGNDKSIKCEQNLGHDTMYWYKQDSKKFLKIMFSYNNKELIINETVPNRFSPKSPDKAHLNLHINSLELGDSAVYFCASSQDRTGAFGKLFFGSGTQLSVL.